This TCR beta chain derives from a study of siplizumab effects on memory and regulatory T cells. Some clones are missing from TCRdb's copy, which holds only in-frame ones; the method was immunoSEQ multiplex PCR. The repertoire holds 100,000 or so clones, with 85% to 95% as singletons. Sequencing was performed on CD4+ T cells sorted from blood. The sequence was collected from a human donor in good health.

CDR3 coding DNA: TGTGCCAGCAGCCAACAGGGTGGCTCTGGAAACACCATATATTTT. Translated, it gives CASSQQGGSGNTIYF. The chain uses TRBV6-6 and TRBJ1-3; D is possibly TRBD1 (6 bases). Trimming shortened V by 6 bases and J by 0 bases, and 12 bases separated the two germline ends. The CDR3 has 15 residues. Looked up from germline, CDR1 is MNHNY and CDR2 is SVGAGI (reference sequence).